The T cell receptor beta chain under discussion was sequenced for a study of memory CD4+ T cells and cytomegalovirus serostatus. Findings and limits, study-wide: Median bootstrapped AUC for CMV status was about 0.94 originally, about 0.9 US-trained. CD4+ memory repertoires contained about two fifths of the 164 reported CMV TCRbeta sequences.

Germline values: CDR1 MNHNS, CDR2 SASEGT. The CDR3 has 11 residues. V shed 5 bases and J shed 4 bases, with 4 bases lying between them. The sort gate was single viable CD3+CD4+CD8-CD45RO+ cells for memory CD4+ T cells. Profiling relied on immunoSEQ multiplex PCR, and the TCRdb table lists in-frame clones only, not all of them. Of approximately 92,000 clones detected, 80% appear once; the ten largest clones hold 3.6%. Notes on this clone: Its antigen remains unknown.

The sequenced material came from memory CD4+ T cells from blood. This TCR came from an adult in good health and CMV-seropositive. This chain joins TRBV6-1 and TRBJ2-3, with no clear D. CDR3: CASSWADTQYF. The CDR3 bases are TGTGCCAGCAGTTGGGCAGATACGCAGTATTTT.